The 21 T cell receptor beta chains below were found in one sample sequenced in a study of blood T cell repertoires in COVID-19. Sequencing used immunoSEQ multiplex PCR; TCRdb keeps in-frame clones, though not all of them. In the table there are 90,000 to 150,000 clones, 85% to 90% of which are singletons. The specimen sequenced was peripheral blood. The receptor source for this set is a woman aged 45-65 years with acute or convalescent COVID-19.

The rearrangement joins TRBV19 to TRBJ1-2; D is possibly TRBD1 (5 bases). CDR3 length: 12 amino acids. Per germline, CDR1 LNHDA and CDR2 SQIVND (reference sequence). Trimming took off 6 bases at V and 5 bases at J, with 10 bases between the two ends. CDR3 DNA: TGTGCCAGTAGACAGGCCTATTATGGCTACACCTTC. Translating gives CASRQAYYGYTF.

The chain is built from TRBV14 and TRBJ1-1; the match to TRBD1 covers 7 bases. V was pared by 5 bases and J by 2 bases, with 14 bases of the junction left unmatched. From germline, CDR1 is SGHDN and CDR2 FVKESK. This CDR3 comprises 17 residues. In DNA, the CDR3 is TGTGCCAGCAGCTTACATTCAGGGGGGTGGTATAACACTGAAGCTTTCTTT. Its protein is CASSLHSGGWYNTEAFF.

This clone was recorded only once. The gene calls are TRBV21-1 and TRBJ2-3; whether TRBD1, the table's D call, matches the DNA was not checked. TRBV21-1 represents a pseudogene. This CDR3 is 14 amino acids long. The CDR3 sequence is CASSRGHMADTQYF. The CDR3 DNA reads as TGTGCCAGCAGCAGAGGACATATGGCGGATACGCAGTATTTT.

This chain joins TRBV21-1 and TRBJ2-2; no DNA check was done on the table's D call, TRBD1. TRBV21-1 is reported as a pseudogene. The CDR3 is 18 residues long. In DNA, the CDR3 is TGTGCCAGCAGACCTTGTACAGGGTCGGGGAGATACACCGGGGAGCTGTTTTTT. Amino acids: CASRPCTGSGRYTGELFF.

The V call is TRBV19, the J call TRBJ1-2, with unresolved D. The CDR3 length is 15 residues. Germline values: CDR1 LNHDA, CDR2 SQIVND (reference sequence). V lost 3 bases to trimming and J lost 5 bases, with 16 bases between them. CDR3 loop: CASSIYTAAGYGYTF. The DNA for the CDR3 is TGTGCCAGTAGTATCTACACAGCCGCTGGGTATGGCTACACCTTC.

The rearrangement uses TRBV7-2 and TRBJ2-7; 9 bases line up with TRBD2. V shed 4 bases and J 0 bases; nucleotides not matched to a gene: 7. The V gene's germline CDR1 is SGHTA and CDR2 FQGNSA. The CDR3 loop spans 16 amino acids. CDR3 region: CASSSTLAGPSYEQYF. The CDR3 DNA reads TGTGCCAGCAGCTCAACCCTAGCGGGGCCCTCCTACGAGCAGTACTTC.

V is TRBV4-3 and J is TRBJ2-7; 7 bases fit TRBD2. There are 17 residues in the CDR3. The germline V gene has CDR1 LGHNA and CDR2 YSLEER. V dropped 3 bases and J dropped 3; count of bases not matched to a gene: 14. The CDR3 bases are TGCGCCAGCAGCCATTTTTGCCCTAGCGGACTTATCTACGAGCAGTACTTC. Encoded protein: CASSHFCPSGLIYEQYF.

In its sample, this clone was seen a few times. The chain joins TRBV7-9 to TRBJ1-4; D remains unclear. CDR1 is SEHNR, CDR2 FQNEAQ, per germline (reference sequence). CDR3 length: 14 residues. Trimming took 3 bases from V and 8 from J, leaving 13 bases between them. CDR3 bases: TGTGCCAGCAGCTTCGACTGGTCGGAAGAAAAACTGTTTTTT. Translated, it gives CASSFDWSEEKLFF.

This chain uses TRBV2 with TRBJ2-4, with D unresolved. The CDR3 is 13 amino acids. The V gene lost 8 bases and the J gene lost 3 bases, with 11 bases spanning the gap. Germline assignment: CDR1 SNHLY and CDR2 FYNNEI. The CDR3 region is CASRLDNKNIQYF. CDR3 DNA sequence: TGTGCCAGCCGCTTAGATAACAAAAACATTCAGTACTTC.

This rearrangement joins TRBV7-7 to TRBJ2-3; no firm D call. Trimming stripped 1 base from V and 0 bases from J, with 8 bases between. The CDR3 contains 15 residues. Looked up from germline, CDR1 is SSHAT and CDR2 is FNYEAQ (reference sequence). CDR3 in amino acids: CASSLEPGSTDTQYF. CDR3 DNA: TGTGCCAGCAGCTTAGAACCGGGTAGCACAGATACGCAGTATTTT.

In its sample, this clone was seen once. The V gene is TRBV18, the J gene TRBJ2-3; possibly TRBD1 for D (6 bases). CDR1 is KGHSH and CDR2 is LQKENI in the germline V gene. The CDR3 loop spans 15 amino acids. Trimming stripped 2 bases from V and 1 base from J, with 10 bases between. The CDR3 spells CASSPGGRGTDTQYF. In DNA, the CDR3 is TGTGCCAGCTCACCAGGGGGCAGGGGCACAGATACGCAGTATTTT. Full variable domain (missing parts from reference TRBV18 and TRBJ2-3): NAGVMQNPRHLVRRRGQEARLRCSPMKGHSHVYWYRQLPEEGLKFMVYLQKENIIDESGMPKERFSAEFPKEGPSILRIQQVVRGDSAAYFCASSPGGRGTDTQYFGPGTRLTVL.

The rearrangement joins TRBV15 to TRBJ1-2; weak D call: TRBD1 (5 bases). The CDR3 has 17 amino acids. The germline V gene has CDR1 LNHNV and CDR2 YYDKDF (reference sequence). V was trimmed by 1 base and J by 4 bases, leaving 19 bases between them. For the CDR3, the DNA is TGTGCCACCAGCAGAGGGGACCTCGGGACTGGGATCTATGGCTACACCTTC. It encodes CATSRGDLGTGIYGYTF.

In DNA form, the CDR3 reads TGTGCTAGTGGCCCCCCCTCAGGGAACGTCTATGGCTACACCTTC. This codes for CASGPPSGNVYGYTF. The chain is built from TRBV12-5 and TRBJ1-2, with a tentative D call TRBD1 (5 bases). Germline values: CDR1 LGHNT, CDR2 FRNRAP. The V and J ends lost 6 bases and 4 bases respectively, with 18 bases between them. CDR3 length equals 15 residues.

In DNA form, the CDR3 reads TGTGCCAGCAGAGACAGATCCAACTCCTACAATGAGCAGTTCTTC. Amino acid sequence: CASRDRSNSYNEQFF. The chain is built from TRBV2 and TRBJ2-1, with a tentative D call TRBD1 (5 bases). Germline V lookup: CDR1 SNHLY, CDR2 FYNNEI. Deletions cut 6 bases from V and 0 bases from J, with 12 bases between. This CDR3 has 15 residues.

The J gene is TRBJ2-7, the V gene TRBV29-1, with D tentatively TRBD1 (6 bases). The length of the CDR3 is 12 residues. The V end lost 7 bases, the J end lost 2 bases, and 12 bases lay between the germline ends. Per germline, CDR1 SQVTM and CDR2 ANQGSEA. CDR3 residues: CSATQGTYEQYF. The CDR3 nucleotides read TGCAGCGCAACACAGGGAACCTACGAGCAGTACTTC.

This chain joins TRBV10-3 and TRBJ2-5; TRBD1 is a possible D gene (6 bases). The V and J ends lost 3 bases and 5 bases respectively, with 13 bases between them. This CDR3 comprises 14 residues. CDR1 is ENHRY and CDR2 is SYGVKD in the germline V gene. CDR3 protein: CAISDGTRRETQYF. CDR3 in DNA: TGTGCCATCAGTGACGGGACACGCAGGGAGACCCAGTACTTC.

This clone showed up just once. This chain's CDR3 is CASSDLTANEKLFF. The CDR3 region has the DNA TGTGCCAGCAGTGATCTGACAGCGAATGAAAAACTGTTTTTT. The V and J genes are TRBV25-1 and TRBJ1-4; tentative D call: TRBD1 (5 bases). CDR1 is MGHDK, CDR2 SYGVNS, per germline. CDR3 length equals 14 residues. The ends were cut back, 3 bases at V and 5 bases at J, with 10 bases in the middle.

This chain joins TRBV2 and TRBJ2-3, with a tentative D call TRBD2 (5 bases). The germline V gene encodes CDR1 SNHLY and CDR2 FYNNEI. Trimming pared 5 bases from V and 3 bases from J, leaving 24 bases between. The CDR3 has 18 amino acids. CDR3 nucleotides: TGTGCCAGCAGTTCAGACTCGGACCTCGGAGGCAGAACAGATACGCAGTATTTT. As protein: CASSSDSDLGGRTDTQYF. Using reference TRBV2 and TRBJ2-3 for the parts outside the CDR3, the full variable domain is EPEVTQTPSHQVTQMGQEVILRCVPISNHLYFYWYRQILGQKVEFLVSFYNNEISEKSEIFDDQFSVERPDGSNFTLKIRSTKLEDSAMYFCASSSDSDLGGRTDTQYFGPGTRLTVL.

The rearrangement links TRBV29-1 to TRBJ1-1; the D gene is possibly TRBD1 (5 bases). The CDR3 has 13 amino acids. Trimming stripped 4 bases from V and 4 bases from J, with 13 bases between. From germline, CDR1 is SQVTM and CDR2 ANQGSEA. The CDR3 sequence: CSVVIGGTTEAFF. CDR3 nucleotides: TGCAGCGTTGTGATTGGGGGGACCACTGAAGCTTTCTTT. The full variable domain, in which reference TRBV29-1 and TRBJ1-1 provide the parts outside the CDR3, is SAVISQKPSRDICQRGTSLTIQCQVDSQVTMMFWYRQQPGQSLTLIATANQGSEATYESGFVIDKFPISRPNLTFSTLTVSNMSPEDSSIYLCSVVIGGTTEAFFGQGTRLTVV.

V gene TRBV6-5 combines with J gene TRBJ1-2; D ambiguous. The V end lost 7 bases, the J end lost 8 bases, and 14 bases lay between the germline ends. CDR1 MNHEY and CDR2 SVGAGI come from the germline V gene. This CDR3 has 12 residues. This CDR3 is CASNEGGWGYTF. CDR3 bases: TGTGCCAGCAACGAGGGAGGGTGGGGCTACACCTTC.

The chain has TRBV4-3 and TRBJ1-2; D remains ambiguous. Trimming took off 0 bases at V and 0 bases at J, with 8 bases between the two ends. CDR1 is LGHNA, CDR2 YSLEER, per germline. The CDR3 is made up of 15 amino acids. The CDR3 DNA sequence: TGCGCCAGCAGCCAAGATCGACTGACTAACTATGGCTACACCTTC. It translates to CASSQDRLTNYGYTF.